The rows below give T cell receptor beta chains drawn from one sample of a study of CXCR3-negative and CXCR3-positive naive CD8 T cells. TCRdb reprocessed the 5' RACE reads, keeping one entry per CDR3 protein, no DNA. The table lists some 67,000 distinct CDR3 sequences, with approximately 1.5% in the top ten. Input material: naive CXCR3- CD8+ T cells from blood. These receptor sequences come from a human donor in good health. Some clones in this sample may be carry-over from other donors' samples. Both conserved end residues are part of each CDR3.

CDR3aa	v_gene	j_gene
CSARDTGNYEQYF	TRBV20-1	TRBJ2-7
CSPLGLSEAFF	TRBV20-1	TRBJ1-1
CASSWDPYNEQFF	TRBV7-3	TRBJ2-1
CASMGQDILEQYF	TRBV6-2/TRBV6-3	TRBJ2-7
CASSPMKGEWDTEAFF	TRBV9	TRBJ1-1
CASSLAPVNTEAFF	TRBV11-2	TRBJ1-1
CISVSEVPRRKTYEQYF	TRBV7-5	TRBJ2-7
CASSPPSGPFTDTQYF	TRBV7-9	TRBJ2-3
CAAAGTENTGELFF	TRBV10-3	TRBJ2-2
CATSRARGGDTQYF	TRBV15	TRBJ2-3
CASSLRPWGQFF	TRBV7-2	TRBJ2-1
CASSYQRTSGFTGELFF	TRBV6-5	TRBJ2-2
CASSVGGGRAYEQYF	TRBV9	TRBJ2-7
CASSFAGIYEQYF	TRBV27	TRBJ2-7
CASSLWRTEAFF	TRBV12-3/TRBV12-4	TRBJ1-1
CAISESRVDTQYF	TRBV10-3	TRBJ2-3
CASREGPEQFF	TRBV7-9	TRBJ2-1
CASLERGAGVWNEQFF	TRBV19	TRBJ2-1
CASSYSGQGDQPQHF	TRBV6-5	TRBJ1-5
CASSRHDRGYGYTF	TRBV4-3	TRBJ1-2
CASSDGQAGYTGELFF	TRBV5-1	TRBJ2-2
CASSARGGRIRDTEAFF	TRBV21-1	TRBJ1-1
CASSLEGQRYEQYF	TRBV5-1	TRBJ2-7
CASTGRQGEQYF	TRBV25-1	TRBJ2-7
CASSLYIPTPATNEKLFF	TRBV7-2	TRBJ1-4
CASSASVAGPSSYEQYF	TRBV7-9	TRBJ2-7
CASSQAGASNYGYTF	TRBV3-1	TRBJ1-2
CSVDQDDSYEQYF	TRBV29-1	TRBJ2-7
CALIAQGSEAFF	TRBV7-9	TRBJ1-1